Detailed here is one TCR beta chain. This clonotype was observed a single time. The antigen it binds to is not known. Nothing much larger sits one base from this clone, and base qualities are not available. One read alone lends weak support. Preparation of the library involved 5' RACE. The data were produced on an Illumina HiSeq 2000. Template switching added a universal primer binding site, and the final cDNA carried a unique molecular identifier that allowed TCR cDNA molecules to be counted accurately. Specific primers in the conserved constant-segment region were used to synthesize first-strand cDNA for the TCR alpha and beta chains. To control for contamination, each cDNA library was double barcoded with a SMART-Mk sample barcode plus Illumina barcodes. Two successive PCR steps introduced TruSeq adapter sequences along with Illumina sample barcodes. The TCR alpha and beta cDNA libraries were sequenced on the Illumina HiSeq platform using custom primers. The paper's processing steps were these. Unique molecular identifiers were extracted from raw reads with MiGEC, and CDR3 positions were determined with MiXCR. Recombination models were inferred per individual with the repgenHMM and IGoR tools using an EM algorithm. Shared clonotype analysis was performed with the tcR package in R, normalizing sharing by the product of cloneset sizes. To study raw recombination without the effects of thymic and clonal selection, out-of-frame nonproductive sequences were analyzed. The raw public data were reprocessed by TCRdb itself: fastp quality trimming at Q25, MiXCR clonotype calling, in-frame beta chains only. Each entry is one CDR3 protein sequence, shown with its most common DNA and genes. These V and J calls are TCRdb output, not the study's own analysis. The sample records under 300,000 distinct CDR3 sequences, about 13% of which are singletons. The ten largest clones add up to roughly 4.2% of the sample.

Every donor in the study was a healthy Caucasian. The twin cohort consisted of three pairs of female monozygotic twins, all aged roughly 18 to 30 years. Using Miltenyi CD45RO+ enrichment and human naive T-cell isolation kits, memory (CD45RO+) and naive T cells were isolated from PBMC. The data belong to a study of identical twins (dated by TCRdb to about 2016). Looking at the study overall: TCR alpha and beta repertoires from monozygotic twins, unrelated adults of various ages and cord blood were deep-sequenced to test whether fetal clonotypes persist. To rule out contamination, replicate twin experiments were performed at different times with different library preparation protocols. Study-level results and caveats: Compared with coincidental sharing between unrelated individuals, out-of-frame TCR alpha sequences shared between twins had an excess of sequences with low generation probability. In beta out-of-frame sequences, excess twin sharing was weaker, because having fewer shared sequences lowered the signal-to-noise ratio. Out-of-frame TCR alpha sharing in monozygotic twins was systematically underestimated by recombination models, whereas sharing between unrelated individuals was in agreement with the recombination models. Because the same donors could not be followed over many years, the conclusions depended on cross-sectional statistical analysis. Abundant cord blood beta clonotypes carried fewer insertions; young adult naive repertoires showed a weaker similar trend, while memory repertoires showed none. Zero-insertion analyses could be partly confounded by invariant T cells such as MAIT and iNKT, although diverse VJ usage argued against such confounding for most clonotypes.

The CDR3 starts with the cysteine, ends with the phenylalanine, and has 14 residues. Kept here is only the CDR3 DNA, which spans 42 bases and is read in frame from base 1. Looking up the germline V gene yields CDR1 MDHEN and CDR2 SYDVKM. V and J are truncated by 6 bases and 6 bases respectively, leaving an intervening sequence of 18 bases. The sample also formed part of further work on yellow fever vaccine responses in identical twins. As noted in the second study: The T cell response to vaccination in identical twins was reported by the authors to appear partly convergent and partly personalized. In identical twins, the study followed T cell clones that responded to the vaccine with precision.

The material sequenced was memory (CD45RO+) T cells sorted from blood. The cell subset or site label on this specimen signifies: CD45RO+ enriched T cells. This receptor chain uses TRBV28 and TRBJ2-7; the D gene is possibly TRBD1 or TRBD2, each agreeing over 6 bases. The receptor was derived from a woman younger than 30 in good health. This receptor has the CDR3 CASSAQGRGGEQYF. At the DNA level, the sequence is TGTGCCAGCAGCGCTCAGGGGCGGGGAGGCGAGCAGTACTTC.